The entry below gives a single TCR beta chain sequence along with its context. Its specificity is unknown. Here immunoSEQ multiplex PCR was the method, and the copy in TCRdb shows in-frame clones only, minus some. The table lists approximately 32,000 clones, roughly 89% of them singletons. This entry is derived from a study of T cells after posttransplantation cyclophosphamide. Study-wide points: Donor-recipient repertoire similarity was low at 1-2 months, rising over year one. TRB overlap between skin or GI tissue T cells and blood was limited. TRB clonality was highly associated with recipient CMV seropositivity and reactivation.

V dropped 4 bases and J dropped 7 bases, with 20 bases sitting between them. The CDR3 has 16 residues. In germline, CDR1 is SGHVS, CDR2 FNYEAQ. The sample comprised PBMCs. This sequence was found in a woman in her 40s with a blood cancer, CMV-positive, and with a related stem cell donor. This chain joins TRBV7-6 and TRBJ2-1, with a possible D match to TRBD1 (5 bases). The DNA of the CDR3 is TGTGCCAGCAGCTATAAGGTGGGGCGCGAGAGGAATGAGCAGTTCTTC. It translates to CASSYKVGRERNEQFF.